This T cell receptor (beta chain) is from a study of blood T cell repertoires in COVID-19. Study-wide background: Samples representing acute and convalescent COVID-19 were sourced from the United States, Italy and Spain. T cells, B-cell-depleted T cells, or PBMCs supplied cDNA or gDNA.

Trimming removed 4 bases from V and 5 bases from J; junction bases left unmatched: 8. The CDR3 contains 14 residues. Germline assignment: CDR1 SGHNT and CDR2 YYREEE (reference sequence). Original methodology: Amplifying reference gene primers gave estimates of nucleated cell counts. Only in-frame clones appear in the TCRdb table, and some are missing; sequencing was by immunoSEQ multiplex PCR. The V and J calls and clone size come from that table; D and trimming were worked out from the DNA. In the table there are about 18,000 clones, about 81% of which are singletons. The specimen was peripheral blood. The chain combines TRBV5-4 with TRBJ2-7; 8 nucleotides agree with TRBD1. The clonotype was recovered from a man aged 35 to 55 with active or convalescent COVID-19. This CDR3 reads CASSVDQTGDEQYF. As DNA, the CDR3 is TGTGCCAGCAGCGTCGACCAGACAGGGGACGAGCAGTACTTC.